This entry lists 5 T cell receptor beta chains sequenced from one sample in a study of Ad26.COV2.S vaccination and SARS-CoV-2 variants. Treatment denoted: some 20 received Ad26.COV2.S at low or high dose, single or two shots; 5 received placebo; per-sample allocation not given. Samples analyzed were those drawn on day 63 after the first vaccine or placebo injection. The method was immunoSEQ multiplex PCR; TCRdb's version includes in-frame clones alone and lacks a portion of them. Seen here are 380,000 or so clones, around 89% observed once, and the top ten hold around 4.5%. The sequences come from peripheral blood, collected in a trial of Ad26.COV2.S vaccine versus placebo. The receptors come from a person aged 18-60 years who received the Ad26.COV2.S COVID-19 vaccine or a placebo.

The chain combines TRBV6-5 with TRBJ2-3, with unresolved D. The CDR3 loop spans 13 amino acids. Germline V gene sequence: CDR1 MNHEY, CDR2 SVGAGI. The V gene lost 6 bases and the J gene lost 3 bases, with 10 bases spanning the gap. The DNA for the CDR3 is TGTGCCAGCAGAAAAGAAGGTACAGATACGCAGTATTTT. This translates into CASRKEGTDTQYF.

The chain combines TRBV7-6 with TRBJ2-1, with D possibly called TRBD1 or TRBD2 (6 bases each). Germline V gene lookup returns CDR1 SGHVS and CDR2 FNYEAQ. The CDR3 sequence is 17 residues long. Trimming took off 0 bases at V and 4 bases at J, with 16 bases between the two ends. CDR3 DNA sequence: TGTGCCAGCAGCTTAGCTGCTTGGGGGGCCACATACAATGAGCAGTTCTTC. Residues: CASSLAAWGATYNEQFF.

This clone appeared a single time. V and J are TRBV28 and TRBJ2-7; the match to TRBD2 covers 7 bases. The CDR3 runs to 12 residues. The germline gives CDR1 MDHEN, CDR2 SYDVKM. J lost 2 bases, V lost 7 bases, and 2 bases had no gene match. CDR3 residues: CASTSGAYEQYF. CDR3 DNA: TGTGCCAGCACTAGCGGAGCCTACGAGCAGTACTTC.

This sequence joins TRBV7-3 and TRBJ2-1; 12 bases agree with TRBD2. Trimming took 5 bases from V and 5 from J; bases not matched to a gene: 10. The CDR3 has 17 residues. Per the germline V gene, CDR1 is SGHTA and CDR2 is FQGTGA. In nucleotides, the CDR3 is TGTGCCAGCAGCCTTTACGGAGGACTAGCGGGGAACAATGAGCAGTTCTTC. Translating gives CASSLYGGLAGNNEQFF.

V gene TRBV7-2 combines with J gene TRBJ1-1, with D possibly matching TRBD1 (6 bases). The CDR3 consists of 14 residues. From germline, CDR1 is SGHTA and CDR2 FQGNSA. Trimming took 3 bases from V and 2 from J, leaving 10 bases between them. CDR3 residues: CASSFGGANTEAFF. DNA for the CDR3: TGTGCCAGCAGCTTTGGGGGGGCCAACACTGAAGCTTTCTTT.